Described below is a single TCR beta chain sequence and its context. Its antigen is as yet unknown. This specimen comes from a study of T-cell reconstitution after alpha-beta-depleted transplantation in children. Overall study findings and caveats: Day-60 TCRbeta diversity that was high in some patients was derived from surviving recipient T cells and thymic progenitors. A year post-transplant, T-cell counts and diversity derived mostly from newly produced T cells. Alpha-beta T cells about two months after transplant reportedly derived from several hundred expanded graft clones.

V lost 1 base to trimming and J lost 2 bases, with 16 bases between them. Germline V gene sequence: CDR1 SGHVS, CDR2 FNYEAQ. The CDR3 sequence is 17 residues long. The authors prepared the TCRbeta library with unique molecular identifiers. MiXCR, run by TCRdb on the PCR reads, gives a single entry per CDR3 protein. The sample lists 700,000 to 850,000 distinct CDR3 sequences; around 17% were seen once. Here the sequenced sample was PBMCs, mostly from graft donor cells, taken 360 days after TCRalphabeta/CD19-depleted stem cell transplant. The chain is built from TRBV7-6 and TRBJ2-3; D possibly corresponds to TRBD2 (6 bases). The receptor was isolated from a male patient between 10 and 17 years old who had a stem cell transplant for acute lymphoblastic leukemia, so the T cells may come from the graft donor. The CDR3 region has the DNA TGTGCCAGCAGCTTAGTCAGAGGGGACTGGTTCACAGATACGCAGTATTTT. This gives the protein CASSLVRGDWFTDTQYF.